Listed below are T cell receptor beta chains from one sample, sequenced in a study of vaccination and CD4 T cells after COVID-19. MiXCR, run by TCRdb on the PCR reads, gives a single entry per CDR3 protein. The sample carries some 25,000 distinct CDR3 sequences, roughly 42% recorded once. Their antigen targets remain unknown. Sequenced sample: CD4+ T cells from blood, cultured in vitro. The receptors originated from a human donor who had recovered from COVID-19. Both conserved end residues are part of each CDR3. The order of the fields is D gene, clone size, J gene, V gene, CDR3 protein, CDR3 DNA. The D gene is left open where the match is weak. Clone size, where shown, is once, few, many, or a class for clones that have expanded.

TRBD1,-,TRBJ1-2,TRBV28,CASRSGQGIHGYTF,TGTGCCAGCAGATCAGGACAGGGCATTCATGGCTACACCTTC
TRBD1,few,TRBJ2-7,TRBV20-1,CSAIRGSRSSYEQYF,TGCAGTGCCATCAGGGGGTCAAGGAGCTCCTACGAGCAGTACTTC
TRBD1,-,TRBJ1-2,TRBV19,CSSTAGQGVGYTF,TGTTCCAGTACAGCAGGACAGGGGGTCGGCTACACCTTC
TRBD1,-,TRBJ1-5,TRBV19,CASIQGAGQPQHF,TGTGCCAGTATACAGGGGGCGGGTCAGCCCCAGCATTTT
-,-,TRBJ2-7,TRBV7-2,CASSRGLVSYEQYF,TGTGCCAGCAGCCGGGGACTTGTCTCCTACGAGCAGTACTTC
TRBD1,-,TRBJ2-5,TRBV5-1,CASSMGTDRETQYF,TGCGCCAGCAGCATGGGGACAGACAGGGAGACCCAGTACTTC
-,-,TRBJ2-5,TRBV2,CASSGQGRETQYF,TGTGCCAGCAGTGGTCAGGGGAGGGAGACCCAGTACTTC
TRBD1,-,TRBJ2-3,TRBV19,CASVQGADTQYF,TGTGCCAGTGTTCAGGGGGCTGATACGCAGTATTTT
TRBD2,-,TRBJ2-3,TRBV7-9,CASSYPTSGSADTQYF,TGTGCCAGCAGCTACCCGACTAGCGGGAGTGCAGATACGCAGTATTTT
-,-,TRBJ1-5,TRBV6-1,CASGGSQPQHF,TGTGCCAGCGGGGGCTCTCAGCCCCAGCATTTT
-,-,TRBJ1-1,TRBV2,CASRGPEGATEAFF,TGTGCCAGCAGGGGCCCCGAAGGAGCCACTGAAGCTTTCTTT
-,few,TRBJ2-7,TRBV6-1,CATHLGGTEPYEQYF,TGTGCCACACACCTCGGCGGGACCGAACCCTACGAGCAGTACTTC
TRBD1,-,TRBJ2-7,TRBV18,CASSPDRGLYEQYF,TGTGCCAGCTCACCCGACAGGGGCCTATACGAGCAGTACTTC
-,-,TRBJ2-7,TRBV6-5,CASSYDRLYEQYF,TGTGCCAGCAGTTACGACAGACTCTACGAGCAGTACTTC
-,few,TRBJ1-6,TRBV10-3,CAISESNLPGGSPLHF,TGTGCCATCAGTGAGTCGAATCTCCCGGGGGGTTCACCCCTCCACTTT